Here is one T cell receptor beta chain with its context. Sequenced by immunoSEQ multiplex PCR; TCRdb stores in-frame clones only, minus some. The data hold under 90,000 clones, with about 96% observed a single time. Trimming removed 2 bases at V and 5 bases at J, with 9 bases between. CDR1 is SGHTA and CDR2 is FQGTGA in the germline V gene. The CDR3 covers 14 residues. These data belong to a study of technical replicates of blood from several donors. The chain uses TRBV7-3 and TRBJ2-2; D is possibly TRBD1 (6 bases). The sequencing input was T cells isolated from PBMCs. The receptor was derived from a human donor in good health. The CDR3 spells CASSLGQITGELFF. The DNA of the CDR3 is TGTGCCAGCAGCTTAGGACAGATTACCGGGGAGCTGTTTTTT.